This T cell receptor (beta chain) originates from a study of T cell changes during pregnancy in multiple sclerosis. Produced via immunoSEQ multiplex PCR; TCRdb's table is partial and in-frame only. The table includes 75,000 to 95,000 clones, roughly nine tenths detected once. Germline V gene sequence: CDR1 SGHRS, CDR2 YFSETQ. The CDR3 consists of 15 residues. The junction had 7 bases not matched to a gene; V was cut back by 6 bases and J by 2 bases. The sample was peripheral blood, taken in the first trimester of pregnancy. This sequence was found in a female donor in good health, enrolled as a control in a pregnancy study. The V and J genes are TRBV5-1 and TRBJ2-7, with TRBD1 matching over 11 bases. The CDR3: CASTDRDRGTYEQYF. In nucleotides, the CDR3 is TGCGCCAGCACCGACAGGGACAGGGGGACCTACGAGCAGTACTTC.